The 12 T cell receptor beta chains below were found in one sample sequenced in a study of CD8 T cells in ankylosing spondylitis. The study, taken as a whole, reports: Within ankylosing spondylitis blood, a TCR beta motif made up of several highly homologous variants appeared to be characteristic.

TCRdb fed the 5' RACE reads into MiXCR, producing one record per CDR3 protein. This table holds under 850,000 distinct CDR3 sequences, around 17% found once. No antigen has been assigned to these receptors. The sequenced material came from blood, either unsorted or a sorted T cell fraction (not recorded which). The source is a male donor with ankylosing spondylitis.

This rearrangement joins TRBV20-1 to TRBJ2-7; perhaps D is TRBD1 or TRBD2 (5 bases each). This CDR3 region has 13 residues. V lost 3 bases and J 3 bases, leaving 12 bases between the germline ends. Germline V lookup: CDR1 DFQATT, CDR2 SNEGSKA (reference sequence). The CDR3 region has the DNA TGCAGTGCTAGTGGTGGGGGTAACTACGAGCAGTACTTC. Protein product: CSASGGGNYEQYF.

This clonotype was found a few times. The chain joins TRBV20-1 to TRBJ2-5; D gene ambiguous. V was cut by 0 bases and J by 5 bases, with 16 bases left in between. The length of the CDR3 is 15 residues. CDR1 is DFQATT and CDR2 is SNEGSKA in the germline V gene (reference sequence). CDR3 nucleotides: TGCAGTGCTAGAGACCCCCTACGTCCTCTTGAGACCCAGTACTTC. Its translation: CSARDPLRPLETQYF.

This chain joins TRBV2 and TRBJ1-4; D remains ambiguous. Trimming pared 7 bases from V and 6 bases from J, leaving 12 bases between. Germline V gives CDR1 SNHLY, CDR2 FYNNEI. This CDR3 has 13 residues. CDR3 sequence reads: CASIVQEDEKLFF. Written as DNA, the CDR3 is TGTGCCAGCATAGTCCAGGAAGATGAAAAACTGTTTTTT.

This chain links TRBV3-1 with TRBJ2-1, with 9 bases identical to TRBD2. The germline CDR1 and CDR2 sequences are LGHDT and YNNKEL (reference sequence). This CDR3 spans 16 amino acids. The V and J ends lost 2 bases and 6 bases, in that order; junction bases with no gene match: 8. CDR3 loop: CASSQSGTSRVNEQFF. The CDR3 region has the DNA TGTGCCAGCAGCCAATCGGGGACTAGCCGAGTCAATGAGCAGTTCTTC.

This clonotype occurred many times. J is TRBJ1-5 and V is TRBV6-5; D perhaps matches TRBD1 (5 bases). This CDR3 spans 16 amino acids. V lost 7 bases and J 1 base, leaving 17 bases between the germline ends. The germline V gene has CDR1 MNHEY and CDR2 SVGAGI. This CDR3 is CASILTDAGSNQPQHF. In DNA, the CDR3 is TGTGCCAGCATTTTAACGGACGCAGGGAGCAATCAGCCCCAGCATTTT.

This CDR3 reads CASSLAGVGYEQYF. The CDR3, as DNA: TGTGCCAGCAGTTTAGCGGGAGTCGGCTACGAGCAGTACTTC. The V call is TRBV27, the J call TRBJ2-7; 7 bases line up with TRBD2. V was pared by 2 bases and J by 3 bases, with 4 bases of the junction left unmatched. The CDR3 contains 14 residues. Germline loops: CDR1 MNHEY, CDR2 SMNVEV (reference sequence).

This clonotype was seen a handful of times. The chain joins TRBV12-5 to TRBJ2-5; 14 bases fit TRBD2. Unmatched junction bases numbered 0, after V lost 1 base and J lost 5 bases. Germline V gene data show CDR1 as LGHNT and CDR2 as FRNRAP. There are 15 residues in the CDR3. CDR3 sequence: CASGLGTSGGETQYF. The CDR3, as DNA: TGTGCTAGTGGTTTGGGGACTAGCGGGGGGGAGACCCAGTACTTC. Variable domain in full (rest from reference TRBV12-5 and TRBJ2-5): DARVTQTPRHKVTEMGQEVTMRCQPILGHNTVFWYRQTMMQGLELLAYFRNRAPLDDSGMPKDRFSAEMPDATLATLKIQPSEPRDSAVYFCASGLGTSGGETQYFGPGTRLLVL.

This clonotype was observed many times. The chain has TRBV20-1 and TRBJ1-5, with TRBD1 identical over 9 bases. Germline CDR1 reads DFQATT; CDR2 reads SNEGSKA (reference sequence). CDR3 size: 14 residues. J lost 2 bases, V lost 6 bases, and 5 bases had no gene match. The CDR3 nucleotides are TGCAGTGCGATCAGACAGGGGGGCAATCAGCCCCAGCATTTT. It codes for CSAIRQGGNQPQHF.

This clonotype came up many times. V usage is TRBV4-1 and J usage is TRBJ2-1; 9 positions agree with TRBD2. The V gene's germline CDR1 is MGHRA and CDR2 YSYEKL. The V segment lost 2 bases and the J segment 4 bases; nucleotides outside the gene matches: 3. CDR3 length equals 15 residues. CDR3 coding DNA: TGCGCCAGCAGCCAAAGCGGGAGGAGTTACAATGAGCAGTTCTTC. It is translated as CASSQSGRSYNEQFF.

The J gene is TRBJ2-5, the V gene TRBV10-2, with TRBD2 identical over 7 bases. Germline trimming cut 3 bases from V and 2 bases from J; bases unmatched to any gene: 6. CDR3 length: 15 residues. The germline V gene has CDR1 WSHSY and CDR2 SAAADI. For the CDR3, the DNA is TGCGCCAGCAGTGACGGACTAGGGCCACAAGAGACCCAGTACTTC. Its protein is CASSDGLGPQETQYF.

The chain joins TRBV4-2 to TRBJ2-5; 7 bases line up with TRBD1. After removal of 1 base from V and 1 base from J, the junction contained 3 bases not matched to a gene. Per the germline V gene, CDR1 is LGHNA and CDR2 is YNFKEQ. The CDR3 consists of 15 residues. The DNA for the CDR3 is TGTGCCAGCAGCCAAGTGGCAGGGGGCCAAGAGACCCAGTACTTC. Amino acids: CASSQVAGGQETQYF.

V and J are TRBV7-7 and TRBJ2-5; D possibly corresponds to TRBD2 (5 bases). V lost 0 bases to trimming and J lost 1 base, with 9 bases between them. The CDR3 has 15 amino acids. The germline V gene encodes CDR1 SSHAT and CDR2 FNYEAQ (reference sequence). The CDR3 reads CASSLALAAQETQYF. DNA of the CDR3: TGTGCCAGCAGCTTAGCGCTAGCAGCCCAAGAGACCCAGTACTTC. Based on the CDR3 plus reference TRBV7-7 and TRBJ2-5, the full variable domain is GAGVSQSPRYKVTKRGQDVTLRCDPISSHATLYWYQQALGQGPEFLTYFNYEAQPDKSGLPSDRFSAERPEGSISTLTIQRTEQRDSAMYRCASSLALAAQETQYFGPGTRLLVL.